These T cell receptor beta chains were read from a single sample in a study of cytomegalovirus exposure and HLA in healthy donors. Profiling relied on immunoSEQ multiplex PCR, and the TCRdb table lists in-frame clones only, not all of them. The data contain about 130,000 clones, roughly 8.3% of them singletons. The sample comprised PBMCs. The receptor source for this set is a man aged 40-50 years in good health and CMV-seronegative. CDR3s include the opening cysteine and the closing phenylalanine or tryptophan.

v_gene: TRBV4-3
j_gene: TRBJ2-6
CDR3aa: CASSQSGVYGANVLTF

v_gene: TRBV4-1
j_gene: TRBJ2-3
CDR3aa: CASSPPPGLVTDTQYF

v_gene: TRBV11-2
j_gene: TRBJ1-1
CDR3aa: CASSQGFGAEAFF

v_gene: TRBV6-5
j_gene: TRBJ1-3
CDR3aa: CASTPRTGFGNTIYF

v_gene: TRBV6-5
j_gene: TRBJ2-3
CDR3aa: CASSSRDSRSTDTQYF

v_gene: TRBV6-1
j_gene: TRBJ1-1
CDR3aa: CASNVGGTEAFF

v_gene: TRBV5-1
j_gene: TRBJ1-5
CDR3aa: CASSPLPGTEKQPQHF

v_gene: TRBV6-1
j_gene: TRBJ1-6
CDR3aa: CASSEARGNVSPLHF

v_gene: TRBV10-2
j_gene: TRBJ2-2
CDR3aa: CASSQGQGALGELFF

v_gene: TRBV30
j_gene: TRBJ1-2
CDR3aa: CAWSLPPGFYGYTF

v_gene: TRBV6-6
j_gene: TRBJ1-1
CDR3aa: CASSSGNTEAFF

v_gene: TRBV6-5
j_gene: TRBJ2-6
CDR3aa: CASSYSGSGANVLTF

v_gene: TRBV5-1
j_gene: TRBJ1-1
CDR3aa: CASSLASGGITEAFF

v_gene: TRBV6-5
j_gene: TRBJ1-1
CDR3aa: CASSYFQGTEAFF

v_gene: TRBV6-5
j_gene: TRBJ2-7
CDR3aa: CASRVNQGFYEQYF

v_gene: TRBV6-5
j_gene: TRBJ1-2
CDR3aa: CASRVAGGWDYGYTF